This T cell receptor beta chain is drawn from a study of human T cells and chemical hapten exposure. Study information: On roughly 2 cm by roughly 2 cm of upper inner arm skin, sensitization was performed with 2% DPC. Patch tests delivered 0.01% DPC to the upper back and were evaluated at 6 days.

This clonotype was counted a few times. Unique molecular identifiers were linked by the library to individual cDNA molecules. TCRdb analysed the RACE reads with MiXCR anew, one entry per CDR3 protein. The sample lists fewer than 400,000 distinct CDR3 sequences, under 9% occurring once. Time point reported: patch test 1, 2 weeks after DPC sensitization. Treatment reported: therapeutic diphenylcyclopropenone sensitization with weekly scalp DPC. Blood collection took place prior to placing each patch test. This receptor was obtained from a woman younger than 30 with alopecia areata. Some clones in this sample may be carry-over from other donors' samples. The material was whole blood, obtained in connection with sensitization to the hapten diphenylcyclopropenone (DPC).

This CDR3 is CASSERPNTQYF. CDR3 bases: TGTGCCAGCAGTGAACGGCCGAATACGCAGTATTTT. This rearrangement joins TRBV2 to TRBJ2-3, with unresolved D. Trimming removed 2 bases from V and 7 bases from J, with 7 bases in between. CDR1 is SNHLY and CDR2 is FYNNEI in the germline V gene. The CDR3 spans 12 residues.